Detailed here is one T cell receptor beta chain. Its target is unknown. This record comes from a study of PD-1 blockade in classical Hodgkin lymphoma. Every patient was affected by relapse after autologous stem cell transplantation, while exposure to brentuximab vedotin was not uniform. Magnetic negative selection served to purify CD4+ T cells out of PBMCs that had been thawed. Classification of best responses gave complete response, partial response or progressive disease. CDR1 is MNHNY and CDR2 is SVGAGI in the germline V gene (reference sequence). V lost 2 bases to trimming and J lost 4 bases, with 6 bases between them. The CDR3 contains 13 residues. Findings and limits, study-wide: Reasons behind the repertoire differences stay unclear, perhaps disease activity or earlier therapy.

Profiling relied on immunoSEQ multiplex PCR, and the TCRdb table lists in-frame clones only, not all of them. The table lists more than 25,000 clones, approximately 85% of them singletons. The clonotype was recovered from a human donor with classical Hodgkin lymphoma. The source material was CD4+ T cells from blood, sampled at baseline. This chain joins TRBV6-6 and TRBJ1-5; D remains unclear. CDR3 DNA: TGTGCCAGCAGTTACATGGGGAATCAGCCCCAGCATTTT. It codes for CASSYMGNQPQHF.